One and the same sample provided the 7 T cell receptor beta chains below, sequenced in a study of shared clonotypes between healthy human individuals. Naive CD8 cells were CD45RO-negative, positively selected for CCR7, excluding terminally differentiated effector memory CD45RA+ cells. Some clones are missing from TCRdb's copy, which holds only in-frame ones; the method was immunoSEQ multiplex PCR. In the table there are about 2.1 million clones, 85% to 95% of which are singletons. What was sequenced was naive CD8+ T cells from PBMCs. The receptors originated from a man younger than 35 in good health. Some clones in this sample may be carry-over from other donors' samples.

The genes are TRBV7-9 and TRBJ2-7, with unresolved D. Trimming took off 1 base at V and 4 bases at J, with 14 bases between the two ends. This CDR3 region has 15 residues. CDR1 and CDR2 from the germline V gene are SEHNR and FQNEAQ (reference sequence). Here the CDR3 reads CASSLVFFNPYEQYF. The CDR3 coding sequence is TGTGCCAGCAGCTTAGTCTTTTTTAACCCTTACGAGCAGTACTTC.

The chain has TRBV28 and TRBJ2-7; a possible D gene is TRBD2 (6 bases). CDR3 size: 15 residues. Germline V CDR1 and CDR2: MDHEN, SYDVKM. V lost 7 bases and J 2 bases, leaving 18 bases between the germline ends. The CDR3 sequence: CASNEMASEAYEQYF. The CDR3 bases are TGTGCCAGCAATGAAATGGCTAGCGAGGCCTACGAGCAGTACTTC.

This sequence joins TRBV9 and TRBJ2-7; the match to TRBD2 covers 9 bases. The V and J ends lost 2 bases and 6 bases, in that order; junction bases with no gene match: 6. Germline V CDR1 and CDR2: SGDLS, YYNGEE. CDR3 length equals 14 residues. This CDR3 reads CASSVGPAGGEQYF. The CDR3 DNA reads as TGTGCCAGCAGCGTGGGTCCAGCGGGAGGCGAGCAGTACTTC.

V gene TRBV19 combines with J gene TRBJ2-1; 7 bases agree with TRBD1. Germline CDR1 LNHDA, CDR2 SQIVND (reference sequence). V gave up 6 bases and J gave up 6 bases; unmatched junction bases: 8. The CDR3 has 14 residues. Here the CDR3 DNA reads TGTGCCAGTAGCCCGGGACAGACACTCAATGAGCAGTTCTTC. Protein sequence: CASSPGQTLNEQFF.

The rearrangement uses TRBV9 and TRBJ2-2; D is possibly TRBD2 (5 bases). Germline values: CDR1 SGDLS, CDR2 YYNGEE. V was pared by 0 bases and J by 6 bases, with 9 bases between. The CDR3 extends over 14 amino acids. This chain's CDR3 is CASSVVEGSGELFF. CDR3 in DNA: TGTGCCAGCAGCGTAGTTGAGGGATCCGGGGAGCTGTTTTTT.

The chain joins TRBV15 to TRBJ2-5; 8 bases match TRBD1. The CDR3 spans 15 residues. From germline, CDR1 is LNHNV and CDR2 YYDKDF (reference sequence). V was clipped by 4 bases and J by 4 bases; unmatched bases: 8. In nucleotides, the CDR3 is TGTGCCACCAGCACGTTAACAGGGGGATTAGAGACCCAGTACTTC. Translated, it gives CATSTLTGGLETQYF.

The V call is TRBV2, the J call TRBJ1-1; tentative D call: TRBD1 (5 bases). CDR3 length: 14 residues. Germline V CDR1 and CDR2: SNHLY, FYNNEI. V gave up 0 bases and J gave up 4 bases, with 9 bases separating them. CDR3 DNA sequence: TGTGCCAGCAGTGAAGCCCCTGGGGGCACTGAAGCTTTCTTT. It yields the protein CASSEAPGGTEAFF.